This TCR beta chain was obtained from a study of control samples from healthy donors and cancer patients. The CDR3 consists of 17 residues. Germline lookup yields CDR1 LNHDA and CDR2 SQIVND (reference sequence). The V gene lost 6 bases and the J gene lost 4 bases, with 22 bases spanning the gap. Sequenced by immunoSEQ multiplex PCR; TCRdb stores in-frame clones only, minus some. This sample has some 160,000 clones, with roughly 94% found just once. Sample: blood. V usage is TRBV19 and J usage is TRBJ1-3; possible D gene TRBD1, 5 bases. This TCR came from a woman aged 35 to 49 in good health. CDR3 nucleotides: TGTGCCAGTAGGGCCAACCGACAGCTTCAGAAAGGAAACACCATATATTTT. The encoded protein is CASRANRQLQKGNTIYF.